The 32 T cell receptor beta chains listed next were all sequenced from one sample in a study of T cells in Graves' hyperthyroidism and ophthalmopathy (dated by TCRdb to about 2019). The receptor library was made with multiplex PCR. Sequencing relied on an Illumina HiSeq 2000. Amplification of TCR beta CDR3 regions was carried out from RNA transcripts. A first-round RT-PCR of the TCR CDR3 used the HTBI primer set with the Qiagen OneStep RT-PCR kit. TCRdb passed the public sequencing reads through fastp at Q25 and MiXCR, retaining productive beta sequences. Merged by CDR3 protein, the rows form single entries marked with the most common genes and DNA. For this sample the table gives about 360,000 distinct CDR3 sequences, of which 13% were detected only once. The ten biggest clones cover around a tenth of the sample. Sequences were obtained from blood. All receptors come from a woman aged 18-30 years with Graves' hyperthyroidism.

Comments on this clonotype: The junction departs from the called germline gene at one end, perhaps through a read error. The chain combines TRBV28 with TRBJ2-5, with 7 bases lining up with TRBD1. In germline, CDR1 is MDHEN, CDR2 SYDVKM. CDR3 length: 15 residues. The CDR3 here is CASSPAGTAKETQYF. CDR3 nucleotides: TGCGCCAGCAGTCCCGCCGGGACAGCAAAAGAGACCCAGTACTTC.

This clonotype has a handful of counts. The J gene is TRBJ1-1, the V gene TRBV20-1, with D unresolved. With 6 bases removed from V and 1 base from J, the gap between germline ends came to 12 bases. The CDR3 spans 13 residues. Germline V lookup: CDR1 DFQATT, CDR2 SNEGSKA (reference sequence). The CDR3 sequence is CSALGRENTEAFF. DNA for the CDR3: TGCAGTGCGCTAGGAAGGGAGAACACTGAAGCTTTCTTT.

This clonotype occurred many times. The chain links TRBV28 to TRBJ2-2; 7 bases are a match to TRBD1. J gave up 4 bases and V 6 bases, and 5 bases lay outside the gene matches. This CDR3 comprises 14 residues. Germline loops: CDR1 MDHEN, CDR2 SYDVKM. CDR3 region: CASRRQGITGELFF. CDR3 nucleotide sequence: TGTGCCAGCAGACGACAGGGTATCACCGGGGAGCTGTTTTTT.

This chain joins TRBV7-3 and TRBJ1-1; D gene uncertain. Trimming cost V 0 bases and J 1 base, with 9 bases left between them. This CDR3 spans 15 amino acids. Germline lookup yields CDR1 SGHTA and CDR2 FQGTGA. This chain's CDR3 is CASSLTQIQNTEAFF. The CDR3 DNA is TGTGCCAGCAGCTTAACCCAGATCCAGAACACTGAAGCTTTCTTT.

This clonotype was picked up a small number of times. At one of its ends the junction is not consistent with the germline gene, which may arise from a read error. The J gene is TRBJ2-5, the V gene TRBV7-7; a weak D match, TRBD1 (6 bases). CDR1 and CDR2 (germline): SSHAT, FNYEAQ (reference sequence). The CDR3 extends over 14 amino acids. The CDR3, as DNA: TGTGCTAGCAGCCTTGACAGGTTCCAAGAGACCCAGTACTTC. Encoded protein: CASSLDRFQETQYF.

This clonotype was observed at least ten times. This chain uses TRBV7-2 with TRBJ2-7, with 12 bases that match TRBD2. V gave up 1 base and J gave up 7 bases; unmatched junction bases: 5. Germline CDR1 is SGHTA and CDR2 is FQGNSA. CDR3 length: 15 amino acids. DNA of the CDR3: TGTGCCAGCAGCTTAGGGGGACTAGCGGGTTTAGAGCAGTACTTC. Its translation: CASSLGGLAGLEQYF.

The chain carries TRBV27 and TRBJ1-1, with 9 bases lining up with TRBD1. From germline, CDR1 is MNHEY and CDR2 SMNVEV (reference sequence). V lost 5 bases and J lost 4; bases outside the gene matches: 8. The CDR3 loop spans 15 amino acids. As DNA, the CDR3 is TGTGCCAGCAGTCCGGGGACAGGGAGCGGCACTGAAGCTTTCTTT. This encodes CASSPGTGSGTEAFF.

This clonotype was found many times. The genes are TRBV10-3 and TRBJ2-7; 8 positions match TRBD1. Trimming took 7 bases from V and 6 from J; bases not matched to a gene: 8. The germline V gene has CDR1 ENHRY and CDR2 SYGVKD. The CDR3 contains 13 residues. The CDR3 bases are TGTGCCATCAACCCAGGGGGCAAAGGCGAGCAGTACTTC. Amino acids: CAINPGGKGEQYF.

This clonotype was detected many times. Germline and junction disagree at one end, which may indicate a read error. The V call is TRBV30, the J call TRBJ1-5; D may be TRBD1 (5 bases). The CDR3 loop spans 14 amino acids. Germline CDR1 GTSNPN, CDR2 SVGIG (reference sequence). CDR3 amino acids: CAWSGGSSDQPQHF. CDR3 nucleotide sequence: TGTGCCTGGAGCGGGGGATCTAGCGATCAGCCCCAGCATTTT.

The chain recombines TRBV19 with TRBJ1-2, with 7 positions matching TRBD1. CDR3 length: 17 amino acids. The germline V gene encodes CDR1 LNHDA and CDR2 SQIVND (reference sequence). The trim removed 6 bases at V and 5 bases at J, leaving 18 bases unmatched. CDR3 region: CASSRTTAAGQQYGYTF. CDR3 coding DNA: TGTGCCAGTAGCCGTACAACCGCGGCGGGACAGCAGTATGGCTACACCTTC.

This clonotype has at least ten counts. The chain has TRBV28 and TRBJ1-2; no clear D gene. This CDR3 has 13 amino acids. V lost 6 bases to trimming and J lost 7 bases, with 15 bases between them. Germline lookup yields CDR1 MDHEN and CDR2 SYDVKM. As DNA, the CDR3 is TGTGCCAGCAGCCTGGACGAACACGCTGGCTACACCTTC. Translation: CASSLDEHAGYTF.

The rearrangement joins TRBV5-4 to TRBJ2-6; TRBD1 might be the D (5 bases). The CDR3 is 18 residues long. The V and J ends lost 1 base and 4 bases respectively, with 18 bases between them. Germline assignment: CDR1 SGHNT and CDR2 YYREEE (reference sequence). The CDR3 spells CASSLTLGRGAGANVLTF. The CDR3 DNA sequence: TGTGCCAGCAGCTTGACGCTGGGGCGCGGTGCGGGGGCCAACGTCCTGACTTTC.

This clonotype was picked up many times. The V gene is TRBV20-1, the J gene TRBJ2-1; tentatively, D is TRBD1 (5 bases). The germline V gene has CDR1 DFQATT and CDR2 SNEGSKA (reference sequence). Between the trimmed V and J ends, which lost 7 bases and 1 base, there was a span of 20 bases. CDR3 size: 16 residues. Here the CDR3 DNA reads TGCAGTGTCAAAGACCAGACGAAGGGGTCCTACAATGAGCAGTTCTTC. The encoded protein is CSVKDQTKGSYNEQFF.

This clonotype was detected many times. The chain employs TRBV6-1 and TRBJ1-1, with D possibly TRBD1 on 5 matching bases. V was pared by 8 bases and J by 0 bases, with 16 bases between. This CDR3 spans 15 amino acids. The germline V gene has CDR1 MNHNS and CDR2 SASEGT. CDR3 region: CASSGRGRMNTEAFF. The CDR3 DNA reads TGTGCCAGCTCAGGGCGGGGCAGAATGAACACTGAAGCTTTCTTT.

This chain uses TRBV9 with TRBJ2-1; 10 bases match TRBD2. Germline CDR1 is SGDLS and CDR2 is YYNGEE. The CDR3 is 14 amino acids. The trim removed 0 bases at V and 10 bases at J, leaving 4 bases unmatched. CDR3 bases: TGTGCCAGCAGCGTAGTCGGGACTAGCGTAGAGCAGTTCTTC. Its translation: CASSVVGTSVEQFF.

This clonotype has only a few counts. A read error is possible here, since a much larger clone lies one base away. The J gene is TRBJ2-3, the V gene TRBV18, with D hard to call. Germline values: CDR1 KGHSH, CDR2 LQKENI. The CDR3 has 14 amino acids. CDR3 in amino acids: CANSRPDPITTQYF. CDR3 sequence (DNA): TGTGCCAACTCACGACCCGACCCAATTACTACGCAGTATTTT.

This clonotype was recorded many times. The chain is built from TRBV18 and TRBJ1-6, with a tentative D call TRBD1 (6 bases). CDR3 length: 17 residues. Trimming removed 5 bases from V and 7 bases from J, with 21 bases in between. CDR1 is KGHSH, CDR2 LQKENI, per germline. The CDR3 spells CASSKPGAGAGNSPLHF. In nucleotides, the CDR3 is TGTGCCAGCTCAAAACCAGGTGCGGGGGCAGGCAATTCACCCCTCCACTTT. Combining the CDR3 with reference TRBV18 and TRBJ1-6 gives the whole variable domain NAGVMQNPRHLVRRRGQEARLRCSPMKGHSHVYWYRQLPEEGLKFMVYLQKENIIDESGMPKERFSAEFPKEGPSILRIQQVVRGDSAAYFCASSKPGAGAGNSPLHFGNGTRLTVT.

Worth noting for this clonotype: Just one base apart from a much larger clone, this may be a read error. The V gene is TRBV12-3 or TRBV12-4, the J gene TRBJ1-2; possibly TRBD1 for D (5 bases). The CDR3 sequence is 15 residues long. With 4 bases removed from V and 7 bases from J, the gap between germline ends came to 19 bases. CDR3 DNA sequence: TGTGCCAGCAGTTGGGCCGGGGGAGGCAGAGGTGGCTACACCTTC. Amino acid sequence: CASSWAGGGRGGYTF.

V usage is TRBV6-4 and J usage is TRBJ2-1; the D is unclear. Germline V gene lookup returns CDR1 MRHNA and CDR2 SNTAGT. V was pared by 0 bases and J by 0 bases, with 9 bases between. The CDR3 runs to 16 residues. The CDR3 DNA follows: TGTGCCAGCAGTGACTCTCTGAGGAGCTCCTACAATGAGCAGTTCTTC. This encodes CASSDSLRSSYNEQFF.

Many counts were recorded for this clonotype. The V call is TRBV20-1, the J call TRBJ2-5; D is uncertain. Germline V lookup: CDR1 DFQATT, CDR2 SNEGSKA (reference sequence). The CDR3 spans 12 residues. V dropped 7 bases and J dropped 1 base, with 10 bases sitting between them. CDR3 sequence (DNA): TGCAGTGGTAAGACTGCCCAAGAGACCCAGTACTTC. Translated: CSGKTAQETQYF.

This clonotype turned up a few times. The CDR3 loop is CSARDFLASYNEQFF. The CDR3 DNA follows: TGCAGTGCTAGAGATTTCCTAGCCAGCTACAATGAGCAGTTCTTC. V and J are TRBV20-1 and TRBJ2-1; perhaps TRBD2 as D (5 bases). V gave up 0 bases and J gave up 3 bases, with 12 bases separating them. Looked up from germline, CDR1 is DFQATT and CDR2 is SNEGSKA (reference sequence). The CDR3 loop spans 15 amino acids.

This clonotype was recorded many times. This rearrangement joins TRBV6-2 or TRBV6-3 to TRBJ2-7; the D gene could be TRBD1 or TRBD2 (5 bases each). V was clipped by 7 bases and J by 4 bases, with 20 bases between them. From germline, CDR1 is MNHEY and CDR2 SVGEGT. CDR3 length: 15 residues. Here the CDR3 DNA reads TGTGCCAGCACCGAGGGTGGCCAGGGACGATACGAGCAGTACTTC. Amino acid sequence: CASTEGGQGRYEQYF.

This clonotype was observed a few times. This chain links TRBV2 with TRBJ1-3; D is unclear. Germline assignment: CDR1 SNHLY and CDR2 FYNNEI. This CDR3 spans 14 amino acids. V shed 7 bases and J shed 2 bases, with 12 bases lying between them. The DNA of the CDR3 is TGTGCCAGCAACGAGGCTTCGACTGGAAACACCATATATTTT. Its protein is CASNEASTGNTIYF.

The sample holds many counts of this clonotype. The chain carries TRBV6-2 or TRBV6-3 and TRBJ2-3, with D uncertain. Trimming cost V 5 bases and J 0 bases, with 15 bases left between them. Germline CDR1 is MNHEY and CDR2 is SVGEGT. This CDR3 comprises 16 residues. This chain's CDR3 is CASSLPPRISTDTQYF. In DNA, the CDR3 is TGTGCCAGCAGTCTTCCCCCCCGAATTAGCACAGATACGCAGTATTTT.

This clonotype came up a few times. The chain is built from TRBV20-1 and TRBJ1-5; 12 positions match TRBD1. The length of the CDR3 is 15 residues. CDR1 is DFQATT, CDR2 SNEGSKA, per germline (reference sequence). Germline trimming cut 7 bases from V and 9 bases from J; bases unmatched to any gene: 13. CDR3 DNA: TGCAGTGTTGGGGGGTCGGGACAGGGGGCTCGGCCCCAGCATTTT. This sequence encodes CSVGGSGQGARPQHF.

This clonotype has at least ten counts. J is TRBJ2-2 and V is TRBV7-2; 7 nucleotides line up with TRBD1. V shed 7 bases, J shed 0 bases, and the junction held 20 bases outside the gene matches. Germline values: CDR1 SGHTA, CDR2 FQGNSA. This CDR3 has 20 residues. The CDR3 reads CASTGPLGHRDSANTGELFF. CDR3 nucleotide sequence: TGTGCCAGCACTGGCCCCTTAGGTCATAGGGACAGCGCGAACACCGGGGAGCTGTTTTTT.

This clonotype appeared many times. This chain links TRBV6-6 with TRBJ1-2; 9 positions agree with TRBD1. There are 15 residues in the CDR3. Looked up from germline, CDR1 is MNHNY and CDR2 is SVGAGI (reference sequence). J lost 3 bases, V lost 2 bases, and 4 bases had no gene match. The CDR3 coding sequence is TGTGCCAGCAGTTACAGGGGACAGGGATACTATGGCTACACCTTC. Translation: CASSYRGQGYYGYTF.

The table lists this clonotype with many counts. As DNA, the CDR3 is TGCAGCGTTGTCGGCCGGCACACCATATATTTT. As protein: CSVVGRHTIYF. The gene calls are TRBV29-1 and TRBJ1-3; no clear D gene. Germline lookup yields CDR1 SQVTM and CDR2 ANQGSEA. V was pared by 4 bases and J by 8 bases, with 9 bases between. The CDR3 covers 11 residues.

This clonotype has more than one count but fewer than ten. The chain uses TRBV6-1 and TRBJ1-4, with 7 bases that match TRBD1. V lost 7 bases and J lost 8; bases outside the gene matches: 10. There are 14 residues in the CDR3. CDR1 is MNHNS, CDR2 SASEGT, per germline. The CDR3 region is CASNTQGIGEKLFF. The DNA of the CDR3 is TGTGCCAGCAATACACAGGGGATCGGAGAAAAACTGTTTTTT.

This chain uses TRBV7-8 with TRBJ2-7; TRBD2 matches 9 bases. In germline, CDR1 is SGHVS, CDR2 FQNEAQ. Trimming removed 5 bases from V and 2 bases from J; junction bases left unmatched: 7. The CDR3 consists of 15 residues. Here the CDR3 DNA reads TGTGCCAGCAGCCAAAGCGGGGGGCCAACCTACGAGCAGTACTTC. Residues: CASSQSGGPTYEQYF.

This clonotype was recorded at least ten times. V is TRBV7-2 and J is TRBJ1-3; D is ambiguous. Trimming shortened V by 4 bases and J by 0 bases, and 16 bases separated the two germline ends. Germline V gives CDR1 SGHTA, CDR2 FQGNSA. The CDR3 extends over 17 amino acids. The CDR3, as DNA: TGTGCCAGCAGCTCCTCCCTGGGCGTAAACTCTGGAAACACCATATATTTT. Protein: CASSSSLGVNSGNTIYF.

As for this clonotype: Given a much more abundant clone one base away, this may be a read error. V gene TRBV10-3 combines with J gene TRBJ1-2; D might be TRBD1 (5 bases). Per germline, CDR1 ENHRY and CDR2 SYGVKD. This CDR3 is built from 13 residues. The CDR3 loop is CAISSDRSYVYTF. As DNA, the CDR3 is TGTGCCATCAGTAGTGACAGATCCTATGTCTACACCTTC.